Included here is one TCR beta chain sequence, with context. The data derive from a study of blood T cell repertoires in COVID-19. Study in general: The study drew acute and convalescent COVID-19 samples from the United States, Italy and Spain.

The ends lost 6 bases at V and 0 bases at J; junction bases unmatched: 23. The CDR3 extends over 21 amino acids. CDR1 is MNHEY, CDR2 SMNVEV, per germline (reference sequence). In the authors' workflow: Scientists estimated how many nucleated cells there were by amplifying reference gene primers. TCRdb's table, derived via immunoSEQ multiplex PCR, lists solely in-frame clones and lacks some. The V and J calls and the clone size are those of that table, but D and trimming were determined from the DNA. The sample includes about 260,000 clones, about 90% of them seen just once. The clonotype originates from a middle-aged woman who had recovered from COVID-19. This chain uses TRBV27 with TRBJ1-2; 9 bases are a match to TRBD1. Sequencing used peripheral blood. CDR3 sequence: CASRFRLSLRTGAPSNYGYTF. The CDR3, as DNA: TGTGCCAGCAGATTCCGTCTCTCACTCCGGACAGGGGCGCCCTCTAACTATGGCTACACCTTC.